The clone carrying this TCR beta chain appeared a few times. The data were taken from a study of T-cell memory formation after mild COVID-19. Germline CDR1 DFQATT, CDR2 SNEGSKA (reference sequence). V gave up 6 bases and J gave up 2 bases, with 17 bases separating them. The CDR3 runs to 15 residues. TCRdb fed the 5' RACE reads into MiXCR, producing one record per CDR3 protein. Of 130,000 to 150,000 distinct CDR3 sequences listed, 15% to 20% are singletons. The sequence was obtained from an adult woman who had mild COVID-19 (a few samples of this study predate the infection). Cell type and time point are not known. The sequenced sample was PBMCs or a T cell subset sorted from them (not recorded which). The chain employs TRBV20-1 and TRBJ1-3; the D gene is possibly TRBD1 (6 bases). Here the CDR3 DNA reads TGCAGTGCCGATCTCTGGGGGGCGCCTGGAAACACCATATATTTT. Its translation is CSADLWGAPGNTIYF.